Presented here are 30 T cell receptor beta chains from one specimen sequenced in a study of blood T cells in healthy people across ages. Alongside a J-beta primer mix, a sample-barcoded 5' primer served in a second PCR lasting about 7 to 11 cycles. TCRdb reprocessed the 5' RACE reads via MiXCR and lists one record per CDR3 protein. The sample includes about 760,000 distinct CDR3 sequences, 20% to 30% seen only once; the top ten take 9.4%. These records were also assigned to another study, of T cells of mothers and their children.

The sample comprised blood. These receptors were obtained from a boy between 10 and 17 years old in good health.

The gene calls are TRBV12-3 or TRBV12-4 and TRBJ2-3; TRBD1 is a possible D gene (5 bases). Trimming stripped 7 bases from V and 3 bases from J, with 14 bases between. CDR3 length: 14 residues. The CDR3 loop is CASTQGLTTDTQYF. The DNA of the CDR3 is TGTGCCAGCACCCAGGGATTAACAACAGATACGCAGTATTTT.

This clonotype has just a few counts. The gene calls are TRBV5-1 and TRBJ2-3, with 14 bases fitting TRBD2. This CDR3 is 19 amino acids long. Germline lookup yields CDR1 SGHRS and CDR2 YFSETQ. V shed 4 bases and J 3 bases; nucleotides not matched to a gene: 13. CDR3 in amino acids: CASSLQDPGTSGRTDTQYF. CDR3 DNA sequence: TGCGCCAGCAGCCTGCAAGACCCCGGGACTAGCGGGAGAACAGATACGCAGTATTTT.

This clonotype was found once. This rearrangement joins TRBV7-2 to TRBJ2-1, with TRBD1 as a possible D gene (5 bases). CDR1 and CDR2 (germline): SGHTA, FQGNSA. V dropped 5 bases and J dropped 4 bases, with 15 bases sitting between them. The CDR3 is made up of 15 amino acids. CDR3 loop: CASSPSQGLYNEQFF. In DNA, the CDR3 is TGTGCCAGCAGCCCTAGTCAGGGCCTTTACAATGAGCAGTTCTTC.

This clonotype was observed a handful of times. The chain combines TRBV28 with TRBJ2-7; possibly TRBD1 or TRBD2 for D (5 bases each). V lost 11 bases, J lost 3 bases, and 26 bases lay in between. Germline assignment: CDR1 MDHEN and CDR2 SYDVKM. The CDR3 has 16 amino acids. The CDR3: CAQSYIGERNYYEQYF. The CDR3 DNA follows: TGTGCCCAATCTTACATAGGGGAGCGCAACTACTACGAGCAGTACTTC.

This clonotype was counted between two and nine times. This chain uses TRBV5-1 with TRBJ2-5; D possibly corresponds to TRBD1 (6 bases). Germline V gene data show CDR1 as SGHRS and CDR2 as YFSETQ. Trimming pared 0 bases from V and 6 bases from J, leaving 9 bases between. The CDR3 length is 13 residues. CDR3 coding DNA: TGCGCCAGCAGCTTGGAAAGGGGGAAGACCCAGTACTTC. Translation: CASSLERGKTQYF.

This clonotype was counted a few times. V usage is TRBV6-2 or TRBV6-3 and J usage is TRBJ2-6; D is undetermined. The V gene lost 6 bases and the J gene lost 0 bases, with 12 bases spanning the gap. The CDR3 is made up of 16 amino acids. Germline V gene lookup returns CDR1 MNHEY and CDR2 SVGEGT. The chain's CDR3 is CASSSVTNSGANVLTF. Written as DNA, the CDR3 is TGTGCCAGCAGCTCAGTGACAAACTCTGGGGCCAACGTCCTGACTTTC.

The table lists this clonotype with a few counts. The chain employs TRBV12-3 or TRBV12-4 and TRBJ2-7, with 7 bases that match TRBD1. Losses at the gene ends were 6 bases for V and 4 bases for J; bases not matched to a gene: 6. This CDR3 is built from 13 residues. The CDR3 bases are TGTGCCAGCAGCTGGGACAGATTTTACGAGCAGTACTTC. Protein: CASSWDRFYEQYF.

This clonotype was counted a few times. The gene calls are TRBV4-1 and TRBJ2-1, with D perhaps matching TRBD1 (6 bases). V dropped 0 bases and J dropped 5 bases, with 11 bases sitting between them. Germline V lookup: CDR1 MGHRA, CDR2 YSYEKL. The CDR3 is 15 amino acids. CDR3 DNA sequence: TGCGCCAGCAGCCAAGAAAGGGACACCGACAATGAGCAGTTCTTC. As protein: CASSQERDTDNEQFF.

The J gene is TRBJ2-5, the V gene TRBV4-2, with 7 bases lining up with TRBD2. The last part of the DNA fits TRBJ2-7 better; the J call may be wrong. The CDR3 is made up of 14 amino acids. The germline gives CDR1 LGHNA, CDR2 YNFKEQ. The CDR3: CASSAGLGGYEQYF. Written as DNA, the CDR3 is TGTGCCAGCAGCGCAGGACTAGGAGGCTACGAGCAGTACTTC.

The chain has TRBV12-3 or TRBV12-4 and TRBJ1-1; perhaps TRBD1 as D (5 bases). V shed 6 bases and J shed 5 bases, with 13 bases lying between them. The CDR3 sequence is 13 residues long. The CDR3 loop is CASSPAGSTEAFF. The CDR3 DNA reads TGTGCCAGCAGCCCCGCAGGGAGTACTGAAGCTTTCTTT.

The chain is built from TRBV7-3 and TRBJ2-5; 8 positions agree with TRBD2. This CDR3 has 16 residues. V lost 5 bases and J lost 5; bases outside the gene matches: 13. Germline-derived CDR1 and CDR2 are SGHTA and FQGTGA. The CDR3 loop reads CASSPNGAGVRETQYF. Written as DNA, the CDR3 is TGTGCCAGCAGCCCCAATGGAGCGGGAGTACGCGAGACCCAGTACTTC. Filled out from reference TRBV7-3 and TRBJ2-5, the complete variable domain reads GAGVSQTPSNKVTEKGKYVELRCDPISGHTALYWYRQSLGQGPEFLIYFQGTGAADDSGLPNDRFFAVRPEGSVSTLKIQRTERGDSAVYLCASSPNGAGVRETQYFGPGTRLLVL.

V is TRBV2 and J is TRBJ1-3, with 12 bases lining up with TRBD1. The CDR3 spans 13 residues. The germline V gene has CDR1 SNHLY and CDR2 FYNNEI. Trimming cost V 7 bases and J 8 bases; bases outside gene matches: 3. In nucleotides, the CDR3 is TGTGCCAGCAAGGGACAGGGGGCTGACACCATATATTTT. It is translated as CASKGQGADTIYF.

The chain joins TRBV7-9 to TRBJ1-1; D gene ambiguous. The CDR3 spans 13 residues. V lost 7 bases and J lost 1, with 10 bases in between. Germline V gives CDR1 SEHNR, CDR2 FQNEAQ (reference sequence). The CDR3 region has the DNA TGTGCCAGCACCTCAGAAGGGAACACTGAAGCTTTCTTT. Translation gives CASTSEGNTEAFF. The full variable domain, its missing parts supplied by reference TRBV7-9 and TRBJ1-1, is DTGVSQNPRHKITKRGQNVTFRCDPISEHNRLYWYRQTLGQGPEFLTYFQNEAQLEKSRLLSDRFSAERPKGSFSTLEIQRTEQGDSAMYLCASTSEGNTEAFFGQGTRLTVV.

A few counts support this clonotype. V usage is TRBV12-3 or TRBV12-4 and J usage is TRBJ1-2; D is possibly TRBD1 (6 bases). Trimming took off 6 bases at V and 2 bases at J, with 10 bases between the two ends. The CDR3 has 13 amino acids. CDR3 sequence: CASREGQNYGYTF. The CDR3 coding sequence is TGTGCCAGCAGGGAAGGACAGAACTATGGCTACACCTTC.

This clonotype was observed a handful of times. The chain combines TRBV7-3 with TRBJ2-5, with 9 bases lining up with TRBD2. With the DNA end fitting TRBJ2-1 better, the J assignment may be wrong. CDR3 size: 20 residues. CDR1 and CDR2 (germline): SGHTA, FQGTGA. This CDR3 reads CASSFIRTREGRSRRVEQFF. CDR3 DNA sequence: TGTGCCAGCAGCTTCATAAGGACGCGGGAGGGACGCTCTCGGCGGGTGGAGCAGTTCTTC.

V and J are TRBV29-1 and TRBJ2-1; 7 nucleotides match TRBD2. CDR1 SQVTM and CDR2 ANQGSEA come from the germline V gene. The CDR3 has 15 residues. Trimming took 5 bases from V and 2 from J; bases not matched to a gene: 9. The CDR3 region is CSVSPAGKPYNEQFF. The CDR3 DNA follows: TGCAGCGTTTCCCCAGCGGGAAAGCCCTACAATGAGCAGTTCTTC.

In this sample, this clonotype turned up a few times. The chain links TRBV12-3 or TRBV12-4 to TRBJ1-2; possible D gene TRBD1, 6 bases. V was pared by 1 base and J by 10 bases, with 10 bases between. This CDR3 spans 12 amino acids. CDR3 DNA sequence: TGTGCCAGCAGTTTAGACGCAGGGGACTACACCTTC. It encodes CASSLDAGDYTF.

This clonotype was seen more than once but under ten times. The rearrangement links TRBV6-1 to TRBJ1-2, with D perhaps TRBD1 (6 bases). CDR3 size: 19 residues. The ends were cut back, 2 bases at V and 3 bases at J, with 25 bases in the middle. Germline V lookup: CDR1 MNHNS, CDR2 SASEGT. For the CDR3, the DNA is TGTGCCAGCAGTGAATTTCTTAGTGAGGCAGGGGAATTCGACTATGGCTACACCTTC. Amino acid sequence: CASSEFLSEAGEFDYGYTF.

The sample holds a few counts of this clonotype. The rearrangement uses TRBV12-3 or TRBV12-4 and TRBJ2-1; no reliable D call. This CDR3 comprises 15 residues. The V end was cut by 1 base, the J end by 0 bases, with 7 bases between. CDR3 nucleotides: TGTGCCAGCAGTTTAGATGCCAGCTCCTACAATGAGCAGTTCTTC. Protein sequence: CASSLDASSYNEQFF.

V and J are TRBV6-1 and TRBJ2-1; D call uncertain. CDR3 length equals 15 residues. V lost 7 bases and J lost 0, with 13 bases in between. Germline assignment: CDR1 MNHNS and CDR2 SASEGT. Written as DNA, the CDR3 is TGTGCCAGCACGAGAGACGTCAGCTCCTACAATGAGCAGTTCTTC. Amino acid sequence: CASTRDVSSYNEQFF.

This chain connects TRBV6-1 to TRBJ2-3, with TRBD1 matching 11 bases. Germline V lookup: CDR1 MNHNS, CDR2 SASEGT. With 6 bases clipped from V and 3 bases from J, the junction kept 8 bases outside the gene matches. The CDR3 spans 16 residues. The CDR3 DNA sequence: TGTGCCAGCAGCCCCACCGGGACAGGGGGGACAGATACGCAGTATTTT. Its protein product is CASSPTGTGGTDTQYF.

This clonotype was observed a handful of times. The CDR3 DNA follows: TGTGCCAGCAGCTTAATGACTAGCCCGCTGTACAATGAGCAGTTCTTC. It translates to CASSLMTSPLYNEQFF. The V call is TRBV7-8, the J call TRBJ2-1; 7 nucleotides align to TRBD2. The V gene's germline CDR1 is SGHVS and CDR2 FQNEAQ. The length of the CDR3 is 16 residues. V was clipped by 2 bases and J by 4 bases; unmatched bases: 8.

The count of this clonotype is one. This chain links TRBV5-1 with TRBJ2-1; D is undetermined. Germline lookup yields CDR1 SGHRS and CDR2 YFSETQ. With 6 bases removed from V and 7 bases from J, the gap between germline ends came to 11 bases. This CDR3 is built from 12 residues. CDR3 in amino acids: CASTVTGNEQFF. In DNA form, the CDR3 reads TGCGCCAGCACCGTGACTGGGAATGAGCAGTTCTTC.

This clonotype has a handful of counts. Here the CDR3 DNA reads TGCAGTGCTAGAGAGGGGCAGTTGGTTGGAAACACCATATATTTT. Protein sequence: CSAREGQLVGNTIYF. This chain uses TRBV20-1 with TRBJ1-3; weak D call: TRBD1 (5 bases). Trimming cost V 0 bases and J 3 bases, with 12 bases left between them. The CDR3 contains 15 residues. Germline V gene sequence: CDR1 DFQATT, CDR2 SNEGSKA (reference sequence).

This rearrangement joins TRBV28 to TRBJ2-1; TRBD2 is a possible D gene (6 bases). CDR1 is MDHEN, CDR2 SYDVKM, per germline. This CDR3 has 13 residues. V lost 3 bases and J 6 bases, leaving 9 bases between the germline ends. The CDR3 DNA follows: TGTGCCAGCAGTTTGGGACTGGTCAATGAGCAGTTCTTC. The encoded protein is CASSLGLVNEQFF.

J is TRBJ2-5 and V is TRBV15; 11 positions match TRBD1. The J call is doubtful: the DNA matches TRBJ2-7 better. The CDR3 runs 16 residues. Germline V lookup: CDR1 LNHNV, CDR2 YYDKDF (reference sequence). CDR3 in amino acids: CATSSIAGQGDYEQYF. CDR3 DNA sequence: TGTGCCACCAGCAGTATTGCGGGACAGGGGGACTACGAGCAGTACTTC.

V gene TRBV5-1 combines with J gene TRBJ1-1; D gene unclear. V was cut by 4 bases and J by 4 bases, with 14 bases left in between. The CDR3 sequence is 14 residues long. The germline V gene has CDR1 SGHRS and CDR2 YFSETQ. CDR3 sequence: CASSPDSGGTEAFF. Here the CDR3 DNA reads TGCGCCAGCAGCCCAGACTCCGGTGGCACTGAAGCTTTCTTT.

This clonotype came up many times. The chain recombines TRBV11-2 with TRBJ2-5; D gene uncertain. Deletions cut 5 bases from V and 5 bases from J, with 12 bases between. Germline values: CDR1 SGHAT, CDR2 FQNNGV. There are 13 residues in the CDR3. The CDR3: CASSGVGGETQYF. As DNA, the CDR3 is TGTGCCAGCAGCGGAGTCGGTGGGGAGACCCAGTACTTC.

The rearrangement links TRBV19 to TRBJ2-6, with D maybe TRBD2 (5 bases). This CDR3 is built from 15 residues. V was cut by 5 bases and J by 3 bases, with 11 bases left in between. The germline V gene encodes CDR1 LNHDA and CDR2 SQIVND (reference sequence). CDR3 sequence: CASSPWEIGANVLTF. DNA of the CDR3: TGTGCCAGTAGTCCGTGGGAGATTGGGGCCAACGTCCTGACTTTC.

The chain carries TRBV28 and TRBJ2-1; D possibly corresponds to TRBD2 (5 bases). Trimming shortened V by 8 bases and J by 1 base, and 12 bases separated the two germline ends. In germline, CDR1 is MDHEN, CDR2 SYDVKM. This CDR3 has 14 amino acids. The CDR3 bases are TGTGCCAGCCGAACTAGGGAGTCCTACAATGAGCAGTTCTTC. Protein product: CASRTRESYNEQFF.